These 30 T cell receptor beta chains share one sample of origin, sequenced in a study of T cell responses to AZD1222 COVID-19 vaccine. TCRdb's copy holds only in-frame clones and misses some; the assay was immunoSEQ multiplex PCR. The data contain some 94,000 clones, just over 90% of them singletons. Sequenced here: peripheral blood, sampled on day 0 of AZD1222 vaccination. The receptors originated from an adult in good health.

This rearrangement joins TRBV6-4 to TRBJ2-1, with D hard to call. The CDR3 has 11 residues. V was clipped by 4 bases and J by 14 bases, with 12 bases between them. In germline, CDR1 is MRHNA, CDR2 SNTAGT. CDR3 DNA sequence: TGTGCCAGCAGTGGATCGGGCAGTAAGTTCTTC. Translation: CASSGSGSKFF.

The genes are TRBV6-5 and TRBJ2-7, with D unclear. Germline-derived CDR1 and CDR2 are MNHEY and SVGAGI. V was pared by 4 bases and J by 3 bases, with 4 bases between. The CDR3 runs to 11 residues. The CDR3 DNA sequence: TGTGCCAGCAGTTCTCGCTACGAGCAGTACTTC. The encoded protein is CASSSRYEQYF.

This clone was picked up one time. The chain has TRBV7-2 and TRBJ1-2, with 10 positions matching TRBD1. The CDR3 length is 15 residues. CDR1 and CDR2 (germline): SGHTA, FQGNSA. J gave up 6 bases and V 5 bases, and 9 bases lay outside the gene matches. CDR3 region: CASSAMTGGADGYTF. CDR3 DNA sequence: TGTGCCAGCAGCGCTATGACAGGGGGCGCGGATGGCTACACCTTC.

The CDR3 is CASSTERQPRNTGELFF. The CDR3 nucleotides read TGTGCCAGCAGCACCGAAAGACAGCCCAGAAACACCGGGGAGCTGTTTTTT. The chain recombines TRBV21-1 with TRBJ2-2; the tabulated D call, TRBD1, remains unverified against the DNA. TRBV21-1 is reported as a pseudogene. The CDR3 loop spans 17 amino acids.

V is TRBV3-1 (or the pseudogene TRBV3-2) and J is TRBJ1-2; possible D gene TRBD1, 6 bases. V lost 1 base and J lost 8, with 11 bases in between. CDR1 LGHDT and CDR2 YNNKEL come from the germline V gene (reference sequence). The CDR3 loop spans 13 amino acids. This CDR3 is CASSQAQGGGYTF. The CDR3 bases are TGTGCCAGCAGCCAAGCACAGGGAGGAGGCTACACCTTC.

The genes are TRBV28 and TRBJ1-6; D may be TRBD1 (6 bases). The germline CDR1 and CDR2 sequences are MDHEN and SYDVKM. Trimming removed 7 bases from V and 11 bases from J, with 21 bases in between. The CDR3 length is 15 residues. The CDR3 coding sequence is TGTGCCAGCACCCCGGCGGGAAGGGGGTCTCCACCCCTCCACTTT. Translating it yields CASTPAGRGSPPLHF.

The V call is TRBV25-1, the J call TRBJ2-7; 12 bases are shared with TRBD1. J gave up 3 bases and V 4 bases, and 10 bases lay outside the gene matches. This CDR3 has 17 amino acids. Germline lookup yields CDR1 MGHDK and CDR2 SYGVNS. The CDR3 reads CASSANSGTGGFYEQYF. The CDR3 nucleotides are TGTGCCAGCAGTGCCAACTCCGGGACAGGGGGCTTCTACGAGCAGTACTTC.

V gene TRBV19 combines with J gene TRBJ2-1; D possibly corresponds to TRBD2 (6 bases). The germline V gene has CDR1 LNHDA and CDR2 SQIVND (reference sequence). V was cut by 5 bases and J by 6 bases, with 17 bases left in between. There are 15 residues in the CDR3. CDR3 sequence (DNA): TGTGCCAGTAGTCCAGTGCCCCCGGGGGTCAATGAGCAGTTCTTC. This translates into CASSPVPPGVNEQFF.

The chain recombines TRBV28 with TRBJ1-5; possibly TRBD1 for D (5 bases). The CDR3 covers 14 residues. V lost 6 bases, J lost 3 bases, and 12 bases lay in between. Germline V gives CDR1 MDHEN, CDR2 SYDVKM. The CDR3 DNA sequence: TGTGCCAGCAGCACCGGGACCCTCAATCAGCCCCAGCATTTT. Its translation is CASSTGTLNQPQHF.

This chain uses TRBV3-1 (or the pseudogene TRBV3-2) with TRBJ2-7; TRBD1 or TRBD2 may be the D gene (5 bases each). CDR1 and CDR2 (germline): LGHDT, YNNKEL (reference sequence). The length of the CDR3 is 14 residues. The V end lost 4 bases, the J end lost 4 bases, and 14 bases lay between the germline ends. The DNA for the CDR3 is TGTGCCAGCAGCCCCGGGACGGTGAAGTACGAGCAGTACTTC. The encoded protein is CASSPGTVKYEQYF.

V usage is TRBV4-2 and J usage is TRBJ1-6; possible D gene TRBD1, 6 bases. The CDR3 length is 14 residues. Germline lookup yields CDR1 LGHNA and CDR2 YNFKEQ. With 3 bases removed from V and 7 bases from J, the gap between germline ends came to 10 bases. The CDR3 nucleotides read TGTGCCAGCAGCCAGGGGGCGGAGAATTCACCCCTCCACTTT. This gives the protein CASSQGAENSPLHF.

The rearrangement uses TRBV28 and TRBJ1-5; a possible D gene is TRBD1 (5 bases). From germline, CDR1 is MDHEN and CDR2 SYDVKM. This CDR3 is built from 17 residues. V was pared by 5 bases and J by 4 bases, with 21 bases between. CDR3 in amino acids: CASSKYVGVSSNQPQHF. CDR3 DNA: TGTGCCAGCAGTAAATACGTGGGGGTTTCTTCGAATCAGCCCCAGCATTTT.

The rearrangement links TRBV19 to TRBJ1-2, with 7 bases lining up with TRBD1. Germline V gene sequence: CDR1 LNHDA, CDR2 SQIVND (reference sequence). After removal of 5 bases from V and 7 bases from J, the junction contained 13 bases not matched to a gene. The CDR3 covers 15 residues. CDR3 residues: CASSGQTTGNRGYTF. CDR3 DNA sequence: TGTGCCAGTAGTGGACAGACGACAGGGAATCGTGGCTACACCTTC.

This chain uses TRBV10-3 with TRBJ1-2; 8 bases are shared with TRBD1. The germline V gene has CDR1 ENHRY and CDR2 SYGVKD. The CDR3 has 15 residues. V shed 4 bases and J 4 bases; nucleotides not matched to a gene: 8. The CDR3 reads CAISGPHRGGYGYTF. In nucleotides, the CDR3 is TGTGCCATCAGTGGCCCGCACAGGGGGGGCTATGGCTACACCTTC.

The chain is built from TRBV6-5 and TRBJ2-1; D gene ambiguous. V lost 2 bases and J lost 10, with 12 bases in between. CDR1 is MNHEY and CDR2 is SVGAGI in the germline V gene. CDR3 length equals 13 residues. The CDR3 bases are TGTGCCAGCAGTTACGATAGGGTAAGAGAGCAGTTCTTC. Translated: CASSYDRVREQFF.

CDR3 amino acids: CASSLGNGRAPETQYF. Written as DNA, the CDR3 is TGCGCCAGCAGCTTGGGGAACGGGAGGGCCCCAGAGACCCAGTACTTC. The chain uses TRBV5-1 and TRBJ2-5; TRBD2 aligns across 8 bases. Trimming removed 0 bases from V and 4 bases from J; junction bases left unmatched: 8. The CDR3 covers 16 residues. Germline-derived CDR1 and CDR2 are SGHRS and YFSETQ.

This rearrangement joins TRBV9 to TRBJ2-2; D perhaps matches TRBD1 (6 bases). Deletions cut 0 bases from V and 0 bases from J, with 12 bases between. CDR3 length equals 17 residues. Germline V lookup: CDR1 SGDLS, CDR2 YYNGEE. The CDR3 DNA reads TGTGCCAGCAGCGTAGGGTCGTGGGGGCCGAACACCGGGGAGCTGTTTTTT. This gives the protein CASSVGSWGPNTGELFF.

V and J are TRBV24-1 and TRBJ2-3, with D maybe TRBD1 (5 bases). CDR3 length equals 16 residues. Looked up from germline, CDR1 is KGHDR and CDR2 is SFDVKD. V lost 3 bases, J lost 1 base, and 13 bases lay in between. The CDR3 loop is CATSDMTARGTDTQYF. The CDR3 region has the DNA TGTGCCACCAGTGATATGACAGCGCGCGGCACAGATACGCAGTATTTT.

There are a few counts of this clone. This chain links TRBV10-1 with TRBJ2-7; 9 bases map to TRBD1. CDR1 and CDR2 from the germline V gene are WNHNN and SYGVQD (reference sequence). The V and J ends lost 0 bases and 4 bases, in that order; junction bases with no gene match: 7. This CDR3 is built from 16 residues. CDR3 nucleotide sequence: TGCGCCAGCAGTGAGTCAGAACAGGGGGCGTTTTACGAGCAGTACTTC. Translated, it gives CASSESEQGAFYEQYF.

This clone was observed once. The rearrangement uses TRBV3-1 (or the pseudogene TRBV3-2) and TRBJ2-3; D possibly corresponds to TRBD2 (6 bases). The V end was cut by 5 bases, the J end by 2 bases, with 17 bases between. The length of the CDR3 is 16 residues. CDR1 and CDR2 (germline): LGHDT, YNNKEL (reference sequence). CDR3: CASSGWASVSTDTQYF. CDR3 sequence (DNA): TGTGCCAGCAGCGGATGGGCTAGCGTATCCACAGATACGCAGTATTTT.

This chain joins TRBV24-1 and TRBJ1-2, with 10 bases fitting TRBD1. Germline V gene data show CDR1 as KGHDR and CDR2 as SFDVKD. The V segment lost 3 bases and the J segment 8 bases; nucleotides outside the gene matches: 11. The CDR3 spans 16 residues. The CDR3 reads CATSDLGTGAREGYTF. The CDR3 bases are TGTGCCACCAGTGATCTGGGGACAGGGGCGAGGGAAGGCTACACCTTC.

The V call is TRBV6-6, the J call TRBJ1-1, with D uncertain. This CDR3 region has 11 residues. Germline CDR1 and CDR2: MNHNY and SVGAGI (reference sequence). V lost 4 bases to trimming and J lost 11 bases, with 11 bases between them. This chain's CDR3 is CASSSEAGAFF. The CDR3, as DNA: TGTGCCAGCAGTTCGGAGGCCGGGGCTTTCTTT.

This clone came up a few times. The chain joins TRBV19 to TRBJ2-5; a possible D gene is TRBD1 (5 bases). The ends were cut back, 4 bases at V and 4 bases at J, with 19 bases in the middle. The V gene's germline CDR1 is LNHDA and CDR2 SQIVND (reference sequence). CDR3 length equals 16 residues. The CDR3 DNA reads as TGTGCCAGTAGTAGAATTCCAGGGAACCCCCTAGAGACCCAGTACTTC. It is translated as CASSRIPGNPLETQYF.

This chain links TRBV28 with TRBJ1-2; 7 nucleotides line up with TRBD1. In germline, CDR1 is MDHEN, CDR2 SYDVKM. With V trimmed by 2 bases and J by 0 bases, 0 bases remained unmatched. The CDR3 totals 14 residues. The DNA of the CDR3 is TGTGCCAGCAGTTTAGGGACAGCTAACTATGGCTACACCTTC. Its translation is CASSLGTANYGYTF.

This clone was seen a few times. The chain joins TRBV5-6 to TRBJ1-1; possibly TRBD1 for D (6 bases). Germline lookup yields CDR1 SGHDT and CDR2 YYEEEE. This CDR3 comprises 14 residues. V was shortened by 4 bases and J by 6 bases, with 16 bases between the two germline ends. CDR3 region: CASSPGGHIPEAFF. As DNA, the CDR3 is TGTGCCAGCAGCCCGGGGGGACACATTCCTGAAGCTTTCTTT.

For the CDR3, the DNA is TGCGCCAGCAGCACCATGGGACAGGGGAGTCAGCCCCAGCATTTT. Encoded protein: CASSTMGQGSQPQHF. This chain connects TRBV4-1 to TRBJ1-5; TRBD1 agrees at 10 bases. Germline V CDR1 and CDR2: MGHRA, YSYEKL. After removal of 5 bases from V and 6 bases from J, the junction contained 7 bases not matched to a gene. CDR3 length: 15 residues.

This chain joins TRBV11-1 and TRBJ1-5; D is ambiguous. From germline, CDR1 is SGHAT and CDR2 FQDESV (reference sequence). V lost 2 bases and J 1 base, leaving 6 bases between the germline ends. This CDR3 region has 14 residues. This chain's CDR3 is CASSLLGSNQPQHF. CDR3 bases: TGTGCCAGCAGCTTACTGGGAAGCAATCAGCCCCAGCATTTT.

The CDR3 DNA is TGCGCCAGCAGCCAATATAGCTCGGCGGGGACCGGGGCCAACGTCCTGACTTTC. This encodes CASSQYSSAGTGANVLTF. V is TRBV4-3 and J is TRBJ2-6, with D possibly TRBD2 on 6 matching bases. Germline CDR1 LGHNA, CDR2 YSLEER. This CDR3 is 18 amino acids long. Trimming cost V 2 bases and J 4 bases, with 18 bases left between them.

The CDR3 DNA reads TGTGCCACCAGTGATACAACCCTATCGGGTCAGCCCCAGCATTTT. Residues: CATSDTTLSGQPQHF. The rearrangement uses TRBV24-1 and TRBJ1-5; D not certain. Deletions cut 3 bases from V and 6 bases from J, with 14 bases between. CDR1 is KGHDR and CDR2 is SFDVKD in the germline V gene. This CDR3 is 15 amino acids long.

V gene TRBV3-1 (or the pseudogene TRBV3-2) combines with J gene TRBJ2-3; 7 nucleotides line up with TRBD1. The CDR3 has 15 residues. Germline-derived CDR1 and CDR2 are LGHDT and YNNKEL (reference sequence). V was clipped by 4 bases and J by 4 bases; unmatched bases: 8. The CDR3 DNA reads TGTGCCAGCAGCCCTCACAGGGGTGAGGCAGATACGCAGTATTTT. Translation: CASSPHRGEADTQYF.